This T cell receptor beta chain was identified in a study of immune evolution from preneoplasia to lung adenocarcinoma. About the research overall: HLA loss of heterozygosity: roughly 6.4% AIS, about 14% MIA, more than 25% ADC, none AAH.

Here immunoSEQ multiplex PCR was the method, and the copy in TCRdb shows in-frame clones only, minus some. The table shows about 15,000 clones, with about 82% occurring only once. CDR1 is MNHEY and CDR2 is SMNVEV in the germline V gene (reference sequence). The CDR3 covers 15 residues. Losses at the gene ends were 5 bases for V and 2 bases for J; bases not matched to a gene: 8. Sequenced: FFPE minimally invasive lung adenocarcinoma tissue. This TCR derives from a person aged 70 to 85 with lung adenocarcinoma. This chain joins TRBV27 and TRBJ2-7; the match to TRBD1 covers 8 bases. The CDR3 region is CASSHGTGNPYEQYF. The DNA for the CDR3 is TGTGCCAGCAGTCACGGGACAGGCAATCCCTACGAGCAGTACTTC.